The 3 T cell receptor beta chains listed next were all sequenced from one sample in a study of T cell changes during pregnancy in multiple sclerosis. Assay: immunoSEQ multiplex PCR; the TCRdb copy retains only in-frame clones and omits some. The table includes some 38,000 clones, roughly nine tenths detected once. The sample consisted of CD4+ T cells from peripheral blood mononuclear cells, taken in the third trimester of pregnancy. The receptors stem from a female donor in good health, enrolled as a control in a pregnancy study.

The CDR3: CASSFGGQRETQYF. Written as DNA, the CDR3 is TGTGCCAGCAGCTTCGGGGGACAGAGAGAGACCCAGTACTTC. The genes are TRBV7-9 and TRBJ2-5; D is perhaps TRBD1 (7 bases). Deletions cut 3 bases from V and 4 bases from J, with 12 bases between. The germline V gene has CDR1 SEHNR and CDR2 FQNEAQ (reference sequence). The CDR3 has 14 residues.

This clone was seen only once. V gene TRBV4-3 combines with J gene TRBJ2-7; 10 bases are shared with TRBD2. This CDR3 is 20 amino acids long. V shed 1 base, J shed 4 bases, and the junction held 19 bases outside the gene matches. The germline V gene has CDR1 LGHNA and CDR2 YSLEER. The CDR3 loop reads CASSQVWGNQRSGRGYEQYF. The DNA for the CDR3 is TGCGCCAGCAGCCAAGTGTGGGGAAACCAGAGGAGCGGGAGGGGTTACGAGCAGTACTTC.

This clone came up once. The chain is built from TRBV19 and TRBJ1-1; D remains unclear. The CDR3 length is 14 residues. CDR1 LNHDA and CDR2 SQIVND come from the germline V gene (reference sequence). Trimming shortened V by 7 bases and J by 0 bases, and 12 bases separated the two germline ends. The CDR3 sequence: CASTRGGMNTEAFF. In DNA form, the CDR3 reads TGTGCCAGTACCCGGGGAGGGATGAACACTGAAGCTTTCTTT. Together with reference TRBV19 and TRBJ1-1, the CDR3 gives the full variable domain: DGGITQSPKYLFRKEGQNVTLSCEQNLNHDAMYWYRQDPGQGLRLIYYSQIVNDFQKGDIAEGYSVSREKKESFPLTVTSAQKNPTAFYLCASTRGGMNTEAFFGQGTRLTVV.